These 16 T cell receptor beta chains were all obtained from the same sample, sequenced in a study of CD8 T cells in ankylosing spondylitis. In TCRdb, the 5' RACE reads were re-called with MiXCR into one record per CDR3 protein. Of 30,000 to 45,000 distinct CDR3 sequences listed, under 15% are singletons. The specimen sequenced was synovial fluid, either unsorted or a sorted T cell fraction (not recorded which). Receptor source: a male donor with ankylosing spondylitis.

This clonotype turned up a few times. The chain links TRBV10-3 to TRBJ2-1; D ambiguous. Trimming took 5 bases from V and 10 from J, leaving 21 bases between them. The CDR3 spans 15 residues. Germline V CDR1 and CDR2: ENHRY, SYGVKD. The CDR3 protein is CAISLFLVPPSEQFF. The DNA of the CDR3 is TGTGCCATCAGTCTGTTCTTGGTCCCCCCCTCAGAGCAGTTCTTC.

The rearrangement uses TRBV10-2 and TRBJ1-1; the match to TRBD1 covers 9 bases. The length of the CDR3 is 14 residues. From germline, CDR1 is WSHSY and CDR2 SAAADI. Trimming took 6 bases from V and 6 from J; bases not matched to a gene: 8. CDR3 coding DNA: TGCGCCAGCAGCACAGGGGGCGGGGGGGCTGAAGCTTTCTTT. This translates into CASSTGGGGAEAFF.

This clonotype turned up a few times. This sequence joins TRBV27 and TRBJ2-1, with TRBD2 matching over 9 bases. V was clipped by 3 bases and J by 4 bases; unmatched bases: 1. The CDR3 runs to 14 residues. Looked up from germline, CDR1 is MNHEY and CDR2 is SMNVEV (reference sequence). As DNA, the CDR3 is TGTGCCAGCAGTTTCGCGGGGGGGTACAATGAGCAGTTCTTC. Residues: CASSFAGGYNEQFF.

This clonotype was counted many times. This chain uses TRBV4-3 with TRBJ1-6; 7 nucleotides align to TRBD1. This CDR3 is 15 amino acids long. The V and J ends lost 2 bases and 9 bases, in that order; junction bases with no gene match: 7. CDR1 is LGHNA and CDR2 is YSLEER in the germline V gene. The CDR3 loop is CASSQQDRDSSPLHF. CDR3 DNA sequence: TGCGCCAGCAGCCAACAAGACAGGGATAGTTCACCCCTCCACTTT.

The chain employs TRBV27 and TRBJ2-7; 11 bases line up with TRBD2. CDR1 MNHEY and CDR2 SMNVEV come from the germline V gene (reference sequence). Germline trimming cut 4 bases from V and 7 bases from J; bases unmatched to any gene: 9. The CDR3 extends over 15 amino acids. The CDR3 reads CASSWGTSGAREQYF. CDR3 in DNA: TGTGCCAGCAGTTGGGGGACTAGCGGAGCACGGGAGCAGTACTTC.

This clonotype was counted between two and nine times. The chain has TRBV2 and TRBJ2-3; 7 bases agree with TRBD2. This CDR3 comprises 16 residues. V was clipped by 5 bases and J by 2 bases; unmatched bases: 10. CDR1 is SNHLY and CDR2 is FYNNEI in the germline V gene. This CDR3 reads CASSTSVTTHTDTQYF. CDR3 coding DNA: TGTGCCAGCAGTACTAGCGTTACCACCCACACAGATACGCAGTATTTT.

V and J are TRBV7-9 and TRBJ2-3, with D perhaps matching TRBD1 (7 bases). The CDR3 loop spans 14 amino acids. Germline-derived CDR1 and CDR2 are SEHNR and FQNEAQ (reference sequence). V dropped 5 bases and J dropped 1 base, with 10 bases sitting between them. The CDR3 bases are TGTGCCAGCAGCGCCAGGGGGGGCACAGATACGCAGTATTTT. Residues: CASSARGGTDTQYF.

This clonotype was seen many times. J is TRBJ1-4 and V is TRBV4-3, with 12 bases aligning to TRBD1. The CDR3 loop spans 16 amino acids. The trim removed 0 bases at V and 8 bases at J, leaving 4 bases unmatched. CDR1 is LGHNA and CDR2 is YSLEER in the germline V gene. DNA for the CDR3: TGCGCCAGCAGCCAAGAGGATGGGACAGGGGGCGAAAAACTGTTTTTT. Translated, it gives CASSQEDGTGGEKLFF.

The chain couples TRBV10-3 to TRBJ2-7; 9 nucleotides line up with TRBD1. Germline-derived CDR1 and CDR2 are ENHRY and SYGVKD. There are 14 residues in the CDR3. Unmatched junction bases numbered 7, after V lost 8 bases and J lost 2 bases. The DNA of the CDR3 is TGTGCCATCGGGGACAGGGAGTTGCCCTACGAGCAGTACTTC. This gives the protein CAIGDRELPYEQYF.

This chain connects TRBV27 to TRBJ2-7; possibly TRBD1 for D (6 bases). The CDR3 is made up of 14 amino acids. CDR1 and CDR2 (germline): MNHEY, SMNVEV (reference sequence). V dropped 1 base and J dropped 5 bases, with 12 bases sitting between them. This CDR3 is CASSLWGRRNEQYF. CDR3 DNA sequence: TGTGCCAGCAGTTTATGGGGGCGAAGGAACGAGCAGTACTTC.

This clonotype was counted only a few times. V is TRBV6-1 and J is TRBJ2-2; a weak D match, TRBD1 (5 bases). Trimming shortened V by 6 bases and J by 4 bases, and 9 bases separated the two germline ends. The CDR3 sequence is 13 residues long. The germline gives CDR1 MNHNS, CDR2 SASEGT. CDR3 sequence reads: CASRQGPTGELFF. The CDR3 coding sequence is TGTGCCAGCAGGCAGGGTCCCACCGGGGAGCTGTTTTTT.

This chain links TRBV20-1 with TRBJ1-1, with TRBD1 matching 8 bases. Trimming removed 5 bases from V and 1 base from J; junction bases left unmatched: 0. The germline gives CDR1 DFQATT, CDR2 SNEGSKA (reference sequence). This CDR3 has 12 amino acids. CDR3 loop: CSAGTGNTEAFF. DNA for the CDR3: TGCAGTGCTGGGACAGGGAACACTGAAGCTTTCTTT.

This clonotype was found many times. The CDR3 here is CASSSTMNYGYTF. The DNA for the CDR3 is TGTGCCAGCAGCTCCACAATGAACTATGGCTACACCTTC. The chain carries TRBV7-9 and TRBJ1-2; unclear D gene. There are 13 residues in the CDR3. The V gene's germline CDR1 is SEHNR and CDR2 FQNEAQ (reference sequence). The germline V and J ends were trimmed by 4 bases and 2 bases, with 8 bases remaining between them.

This clonotype has at least ten counts. This chain connects TRBV4-1 to TRBJ1-2; D call uncertain. Looked up from germline, CDR1 is MGHRA and CDR2 is YSYEKL. Trimming shortened V by 2 bases and J by 6 bases, and 16 bases separated the two germline ends. The CDR3 spans 15 residues. CDR3 bases: TGCGCCAGCAGCCAAACCGGGCCCCGCCACCATGGCTACACCTTC. This translates into CASSQTGPRHHGYTF.

This rearrangement joins TRBV3-1 to TRBJ1-6; possibly TRBD1 for D (5 bases). The CDR3 runs to 13 residues. Trimming removed 3 bases at V and 10 bases at J, with 10 bases between. The germline CDR1 and CDR2 sequences are LGHDT and YNNKEL (reference sequence). CDR3 coding DNA: TGTGCCAGCAGCCAGGACACCCACTCACCCCTCCACTTT. Encoded protein: CASSQDTHSPLHF.

The J gene is TRBJ2-1, the V gene TRBV7-8; weak D call: TRBD1 (6 bases). Trimming pared 2 bases from V and 0 bases from J, leaving 11 bases between. Germline V lookup: CDR1 SGHVS, CDR2 FQNEAQ. The CDR3 has 16 amino acids. The CDR3 spells CASSLPAGASYNEQFF. CDR3 coding DNA: TGTGCCAGCAGCTTACCGGCAGGGGCCTCCTACAATGAGCAGTTCTTC.